The following is a TCR beta chain sequence with its context. Naivety among CD8 cells was defined by CD45RO negativity and positive CCR7 selection, thereby excluding terminally differentiated effector memory CD45RA+ cells. This record belongs to a study of shared clonotypes between healthy human individuals. Germline assignment: CDR1 PRHDT and CDR2 FYEKMQ (reference sequence). The CDR3 consists of 13 residues. Trimming pared 5 bases from V and 10 bases from J, leaving 14 bases between. Assay used: immunoSEQ multiplex PCR; TCRdb lists only in-frame clones, some missing. The profile covers 2 million to 2.5 million clones, with approximately 94% appearing a single time and more than 1.5% taken by the ten largest.

The receptor's source is a man aged 18 to 30 in good health. Some clones in this sample may be carry-over from other donors' samples. The chain is built from TRBV13 and TRBJ1-4, with D unclear. Sequenced: naive CD8+ T cells from PBMCs. CDR3 in amino acids: CASSPGPLGKLFF. Written as DNA, the CDR3 is TGTGCCAGCAGCCCCGGCCCCTTGGGAAAACTGTTTTTT.